This entry describes one TCR beta chain. In the authors' methods: Estimated nucleated cell counts came from reference gene primer amplification. The repertoire was sequenced with immunoSEQ multiplex PCR; TCRdb's copy has only in-frame clones and lacks some. V, J and clone size are taken as reported in that table, and D and trimming were inferred from the DNA itself. The table shows 650,000 to 800,000 clones, with over 80% occurring only once. Germline V gives CDR1 PRHDT, CDR2 FYEKMQ (reference sequence). The CDR3 contains 14 residues. V was pared by 2 bases and J by 6 bases, with 13 bases between. These data are taken from a study of blood T cell repertoires in COVID-19. On the study more broadly: The origin of the acute and convalescent COVID-19 samples was the United States, Italy and Spain. T cells, B-cell-depleted T cells, or PBMCs supplied cDNA or gDNA.

Sequencing input: peripheral blood. The V call is TRBV13, the J call TRBJ1-2; tentatively, D is TRBD1 (6 bases). The TCR was taken from a woman aged 18-35 years with acute or convalescent COVID-19. The DNA of the CDR3 is TGTGCCAGCAGCTTAATACAGGGAATGGATGGCTACACCTTC. Translation: CASSLIQGMDGYTF.